This record covers a single TCR beta chain. Its antigen remains unknown. V trimming: 6 bases; J trimming: 2 bases; junction bases outside the gene matches: 3. Germline V gene sequence: CDR1 LNHDA, CDR2 SQIVND (reference sequence). The CDR3 contains 13 residues. The record originates from a study of beta chain features in type 1 diabetes. General observations from the study: Patients with type 1 diabetes showed fewer VDJ junction insertions and more deletions. When Type 1 diabetes patients were examined, their TCRB CDR3s proved moderately but significantly shorter in all four CD4+ subsets. Over-representation of high TCR-expressing cells was a possible consequence of cDNA sequencing.

As every portion of the isolated RNA was reverse transcribed, the sequencing read expressed TCRB transcripts. Samples of naive, central memory and regulatory T cells yielded a mean of approximately 3.9 million reads. Some clones are missing from TCRdb's copy, which holds only in-frame ones; the method was immunoSEQ multiplex PCR. The table records 600,000 to 700,000 clones, 12% of them present only once. Material: naive CD4+ T cells from blood. This rearrangement joins TRBV19 to TRBJ2-5; 7 nucleotides match TRBD1. The clonotype originates from a man aged 25 to 40 with type 1 diabetes. The CDR3 reads CASSDRAQETQYF. DNA for the CDR3: TGTGCCAGTAGCGACAGGGCGCAAGAGACCCAGTACTTC.